This passage covers 25 T cell receptor beta chains from one sample sequenced in a study of vaccination and CD4 T cells after COVID-19. Treatment of the sample: roughly 11-day PBMC culture with coronavirus spike peptide pools or control peptides (ViraFEST assay). Once obtained from cultured CD4+ T cells, the DNA was sequenced using the Oncomine TCR Beta short-read assay. Each CDR3 protein gets one entry after TCRdb re-called the PCR reads with MiXCR. The data show about 13,000 distinct CDR3 sequences, roughly 29% seen once. Antigens of these TCRs are unknown. Sequencing was performed on CD4+ T cells from blood, cultured in vitro, taken before SARS-CoV-2 vaccination. The receptors shown here come from a human donor who received a COVID-19 vaccine.

The chain uses TRBV21-1 and TRBJ2-7; the D segment call TRBD1 is taken from the table without a DNA check. TRBV21-1 has pseudogene status. This CDR3 contains 22 residues. CDR3 coding DNA: TGTGCCAGCAGCACTCGAGAAGGGACAGATTTTTATTTACACCCTCGAGAGGGGAATTCCCCCTTC. Protein sequence: CASSTREGTDFYLHPREGNSPF.

This rearrangement joins TRBV4-2 to TRBJ2-7; the D call may be TRBD1 or TRBD2 (6 bases each). V was trimmed by 3 bases and J by 0 bases, leaving 12 bases between them. Germline V gives CDR1 LGHNA, CDR2 YNFKEQ. The CDR3 has 15 residues. The CDR3 loop reads CASSQGWGASYEQYF. The CDR3, as DNA: TGTGCCAGCAGCCAGGGGTGGGGGGCCTCCTACGAGCAGTACTTC.

This clonotype was counted between two and nine times. The chain has TRBV7-2 and TRBJ1-2; 8 bases fit TRBD1. The CDR3 loop spans 16 amino acids. V was pared by 5 bases and J by 7 bases, with 15 bases of the junction left unmatched. CDR1 SGHTA and CDR2 FQGNSA come from the germline V gene. CDR3 bases: TGTGCCAGCAGCACAAACTCACAGGGGGGGTGGGGTGGCTACACCTTC. It yields the protein CASSTNSQGGWGGYTF.

There are a few counts of this clonotype. The chain carries TRBV20-1 and TRBJ2-7; D is perhaps TRBD1 (6 bases). Trimming took 6 bases from V and 4 from J, leaving 19 bases between them. This CDR3 comprises 14 residues. Germline CDR1 reads DFQATT; CDR2 reads SNEGSKA (reference sequence). CDR3 region: CSAEGETGAYEQYF. CDR3 DNA: TGCAGTGCGGAAGGCGAGACAGGTGCTTACGAGCAGTACTTC.

The table lists this clonotype with a few counts. The chain links TRBV6-2 or TRBV6-3 to TRBJ1-5, with D tentatively TRBD1 (5 bases). The CDR3 runs 19 residues. Germline V CDR1 and CDR2: MNHEY, SVGEGT. Trimming stripped 0 bases from V and 1 base from J, with 19 bases between. CDR3 loop: CASSYSPWDLQKSNQPQHF. The CDR3 region has the DNA TGTGCCAGCAGTTACTCGCCATGGGACCTCCAAAAAAGCAATCAGCCCCAGCATTTT.

The CDR3 loop reads CASSLAADSGNTIYF. As DNA, the CDR3 is TGTGCCAGCAGCTTAGCCGCGGACTCTGGAAACACCATATATTTT. The chain carries TRBV11-2 and TRBJ1-3; unclear D gene. This CDR3 contains 15 residues. Germline-derived CDR1 and CDR2 are SGHAT and FQNNGV. V was clipped by 1 base and J by 0 bases, with 7 bases between them.

This clonotype is medium-sized. The V call is TRBV2, the J call TRBJ1-6, with D tentatively TRBD1 (6 bases). Per the germline V gene, CDR1 is SNHLY and CDR2 is FYNNEI. The CDR3 covers 16 residues. Trimming took 5 bases from V and 7 from J, leaving 18 bases between them. Written as DNA, the CDR3 is TGTGCCAGCAGTTTGGGTTTTGGACAGCCCAATTCACCCCTCCACTTT. It codes for CASSLGFGQPNSPLHF. Together with reference TRBV2 and TRBJ1-6, the CDR3 gives the full variable domain: EPEVTQTPSHQVTQMGQEVILRCVPISNHLYFYWYRQILGQKVEFLVSFYNNEISEKSEIFDDQFSVERPDGSNFTLKIRSTKLEDSAMYFCASSLGFGQPNSPLHFGNGTRLTVT.

This chain joins TRBV10-3 and TRBJ1-2; no clear D gene. CDR1 is ENHRY and CDR2 is SYGVKD in the germline V gene. V lost 0 bases to trimming and J lost 7 bases, with 3 bases between them. The CDR3 is 11 amino acids. The CDR3 loop is CAISESGGYTF. DNA for the CDR3: TGTGCCATCAGTGAGTCGGGTGGCTACACCTTC.

This clonotype was observed a few times. The chain employs TRBV4-2 and TRBJ1-4; D is perhaps TRBD1 (5 bases). This CDR3 spans 15 amino acids. V was shortened by 1 base and J by 7 bases, with 13 bases between the two germline ends. Germline V lookup: CDR1 LGHNA, CDR2 YNFKEQ. CDR3 loop: CASSQGGEGPEKLFF. Written as DNA, the CDR3 is TGTGCCAGCAGCCAAGGAGGGGAAGGTCCTGAAAAACTGTTTTTT.

The gene calls are TRBV4-2 and TRBJ2-1; TRBD2 matches at 9 bases. V gave up 5 bases and J gave up 5 bases; unmatched junction bases: 13. In germline, CDR1 is LGHNA, CDR2 YNFKEQ. This CDR3 is built from 17 residues. The CDR3 sequence: CASSSVRGAGGHNEQFF. CDR3 in DNA: TGTGCCAGCAGCTCCGTCCGTGGCGCGGGGGGGCACAATGAGCAGTTCTTC.

V and J are TRBV19 and TRBJ1-1, with D unresolved. CDR1 and CDR2 (germline): LNHDA, SQIVND (reference sequence). The V and J ends lost 2 bases and 3 bases respectively, with 7 bases between them. This CDR3 is built from 13 residues. The CDR3 nucleotides read TGTGCCAGTAGTATAAAACGGGACACTGAAGCTTTCTTT. Residues: CASSIKRDTEAFF.

This clonotype appeared a few times. The CDR3 nucleotides are TGCAGCATTGGGGAGCGGTTGACCTACGAGCAGTACTTC. This codes for CSIGERLTYEQYF. The rearrangement links TRBV20-1 to TRBJ2-7; the D gene is possibly TRBD2 (5 bases). The CDR3 runs to 13 residues. Germline CDR1 DFQATT, CDR2 SNEGSKA (reference sequence).

V and J are TRBV20-1 and TRBJ1-1; TRBD1 matches 10 bases. The CDR3 covers 15 residues. Unmatched junction bases numbered 11, after V lost 4 bases and J lost 6 bases. The germline V gene has CDR1 DFQATT and CDR2 SNEGSKA (reference sequence). CDR3 sequence (DNA): TGCAGTGCTACTGCCCCGGGGACAGGGGTCGCTGAAGCTTTCTTT. Amino acid sequence: CSATAPGTGVAEAFF.

This clonotype was detected a few times. The chain recombines TRBV20-1 with TRBJ1-3; the D is unclear. The CDR3 loop spans 13 amino acids. From germline, CDR1 is DFQATT and CDR2 SNEGSKA (reference sequence). V dropped 3 bases and J dropped 0 bases, with 6 bases sitting between them. CDR3 sequence reads: CSARGGSGNTIYF. The CDR3, as DNA: TGCAGTGCTAGGGGCGGCTCTGGAAACACCATATATTTT.

The chain recombines TRBV19 with TRBJ1-1, with D perhaps TRBD1 (6 bases). V gave up 7 bases and J gave up 3 bases, with 15 bases separating them. The CDR3 contains 14 residues. Per germline, CDR1 LNHDA and CDR2 SQIVND (reference sequence). CDR3 protein: CASMEDRWDTEAFF. The CDR3 nucleotides read TGTGCCAGTATGGAGGACAGATGGGACACTGAAGCTTTCTTT.

CDR3 nucleotide sequence: TGTGCCAGCAGCGATAGGGGGCGGGAGGTCCGCGATACGCAGTATTTT. It specifies CASSDRGREVRDTQYF. The chain employs TRBV9 and TRBJ2-3; possible D gene TRBD2, 8 bases. The germline gives CDR1 SGDLS, CDR2 YYNGEE. The CDR3 has 16 amino acids. V lost 3 bases and J lost 6, with 20 bases in between.

The gene calls are TRBV4-2 and TRBJ2-5; 7 bases align to TRBD2. This CDR3 comprises 16 residues. J lost 1 base, V lost 4 bases, and 9 bases had no gene match. Germline V CDR1 and CDR2: LGHNA, YNFKEQ. CDR3 loop: CASSPLLTSAQETQYF. The CDR3 coding sequence is TGTGCCAGCAGCCCCCTCCTCACTAGCGCCCAAGAGACCCAGTACTTC.

This clonotype was recorded a few times. This chain connects TRBV2 to TRBJ2-5, with TRBD2 as a possible D gene (6 bases). The CDR3 runs 15 residues. Germline V gene sequence: CDR1 SNHLY, CDR2 FYNNEI. V lost 5 bases to trimming and J lost 1 base, with 14 bases between them. The CDR3 DNA follows: TGTGCCAGCAGTTTAAGCGGGTCCCCCCAAGAGACCCAGTACTTC. This gives the protein CASSLSGSPQETQYF. Variable domain in full (rest from reference TRBV2 and TRBJ2-5): EPEVTQTPSHQVTQMGQEVILRCVPISNHLYFYWYRQILGQKVEFLVSFYNNEISEKSEIFDDQFSVERPDGSNFTLKIRSTKLEDSAMYFCASSLSGSPQETQYFGPGTRLLVL.

In this sample, this clonotype turned up a few times. V usage is TRBV9 and J usage is TRBJ2-1, with TRBD2 identical over 13 bases. CDR3 length equals 15 residues. V was pared by 2 bases and J by 6 bases, with 2 bases of the junction left unmatched. From germline, CDR1 is SGDLS and CDR2 YYNGEE. CDR3 loop: CASSVTSGGANEQFF. The DNA of the CDR3 is TGTGCCAGCAGCGTTACTAGCGGGGGGGCCAATGAGCAGTTCTTC.

This sequence joins TRBV5-6 and TRBJ2-3, with 12 bases that match TRBD2. The J segment lost 3 bases and the V segment lost 3 bases, leaving 11 bases of the junction unmatched. The germline V gene has CDR1 SGHDT and CDR2 YYEEEE. The CDR3 loop spans 18 amino acids. CDR3 nucleotide sequence: TGTGCCAGCAGCTCCACGTTGCCACTAGCGGGGGGAACAGATACGCAGTATTTT. Its protein is CASSSTLPLAGGTDTQYF. The variable domain in full, completed from reference TRBV5-6 and TRBJ2-3, reads DAGVTQSPTHLIKTRGQQVTLRCSPKSGHDTVSWYQQALGQGPQFIFQYYEEEERQRGNFPDRFSGHQFPNYSSELNVNALLLGDSALYLCASSSTLPLAGGTDTQYFGPGTRLTVL.

The table lists this clonotype with a few counts. The chain is built from TRBV18 and TRBJ1-2; no definite D call. The CDR3 covers 18 residues. V was cut by 2 bases and J by 5 bases, with 24 bases left in between. Germline loops: CDR1 KGHSH, CDR2 LQKENI. Here the CDR3 reads CASSPTNAETSGKYGYTF. In DNA, the CDR3 is TGTGCCAGCTCACCAACCAACGCAGAAACCTCCGGGAAGTATGGCTACACCTTC.

This sequence joins TRBV20-1 and TRBJ1-4, with D possibly TRBD1 on 6 matching bases. Germline values: CDR1 DFQATT, CDR2 SNEGSKA (reference sequence). The CDR3 loop spans 13 amino acids. With 5 bases removed from V and 4 bases from J, the gap between germline ends came to 11 bases. CDR3 sequence reads: CSAQQGFNEKLFF. The DNA of the CDR3 is TGCAGTGCTCAGCAGGGGTTTAATGAAAAACTGTTTTTT.

The chain recombines TRBV3-1 with TRBJ1-1; perhaps TRBD1 as D (5 bases). The CDR3 spans 14 residues. The germline CDR1 and CDR2 sequences are LGHDT and YNNKEL (reference sequence). Trimming left V 1 base short and J 1 base short, with 7 bases between. Here the CDR3 DNA reads TGTGCCAGCAGCCAAGGACAGAAGAACACTGAAGCTTTCTTT. It codes for CASSQGQKNTEAFF. Looking up the rest from reference TRBV3-1 and TRBJ1-1 gives the full variable domain: DTAVSQTPKYLVTQMGNDKSIKCEQNLGHDTMYWYKQDSKKFLKIMFSYNNKELIINETVPNRFSPKSPDKAHLNLHINSLELGDSAVYFCASSQGQKNTEAFFGQGTRLTVV.

This clonotype appeared a few times. The rearrangement links TRBV20-1 to TRBJ2-3; D unclear. CDR1 is DFQATT and CDR2 is SNEGSKA in the germline V gene (reference sequence). The germline V and J ends were trimmed by 4 bases and 6 bases, with 11 bases remaining between them. The CDR3 runs 12 residues. The CDR3 spells CSATRLRDTQYF. CDR3 DNA: TGCAGTGCTACGAGGTTGAGGGATACGCAGTATTTT.

This clonotype was seen a few times. The chain uses TRBV7-8 and TRBJ2-3; no reliable D call. V lost 7 bases, J lost 1 base, and 3 bases lay in between. CDR3 length equals 11 residues. CDR1 is SGHVS, CDR2 FQNEAQ, per germline. CDR3 sequence reads: CASTRTDTQYF. The CDR3 DNA sequence: TGTGCCAGCACCCGCACAGATACGCAGTATTTT.